The 8 T cell receptor beta chains given below trace back to one sample, sequenced in a study of patients and donors after allogeneic stem cell transplantation. A single record per CDR3 protein comes from TCRdb applying MiXCR to the RT-PCR reads. The repertoire consists of 920,000 or so distinct CDR3 sequences, with under 20% occurring once and the leading ten covering under 6.5%. Source material: blood, either unsorted or a sorted T cell fraction (not recorded which). Receptor source: a human donor who was either an allogeneic HSCT recipient or a stem cell or donor lymphocyte infusion donor (not recorded which). It is not recorded whose cells these are; they may come from a transplant donor.

This clonotype was seen a few times. The chain couples TRBV24-1 to TRBJ2-5; D may be TRBD2 (6 bases). Germline assignment: CDR1 KGHDR and CDR2 SFDVKD. The CDR3 extends over 15 amino acids. V dropped 2 bases and J dropped 5 bases, with 14 bases sitting between them. CDR3 in DNA: TGTGCCACCAGTGATTCCGGAGGGCGGCGGGAGACCCAGTACTTC. This codes for CATSDSGGRRETQYF.

This chain links TRBV12-3 or TRBV12-4 with TRBJ1-2; 8 positions match TRBD1. V gave up 6 bases and J gave up 8 bases; unmatched junction bases: 8. The CDR3 has 13 residues. DNA of the CDR3: TGTGCCAGCAGCCACGGACAGGGTTGGGGCTACACCTTC. Protein sequence: CASSHGQGWGYTF.

CDR3 DNA sequence: TGTGCCAGCAGTTACTCGACGGAGACCCAGTACTTC. This translates into CASSYSTETQYF. The chain carries TRBV6-2 or TRBV6-3 and TRBJ2-5; unclear D gene. CDR1 and CDR2 (germline): MNHEY, SVGEGT. The CDR3 consists of 12 residues. V was pared by 0 bases and J by 5 bases, with 4 bases between.

There are a few counts of this clonotype. V gene TRBV5-6 combines with J gene TRBJ1-1; D remains unclear. The CDR3 contains 13 residues. The V end was cut by 0 bases, the J end by 6 bases, with 9 bases between. Germline V gives CDR1 SGHDT, CDR2 YYEEEE. The CDR3 DNA reads as TGTGCCAGCAGCTTGGCATGGATAGCTGAAGCTTTCTTT. Translating it yields CASSLAWIAEAFF.

This clonotype was seen a handful of times. CDR3 amino acids: CASSWGTGGSRTDTQYF. CDR3 in DNA: TGTGCCAGCAGCTGGGGAACAGGGGGCTCGCGCACAGATACGCAGTATTTT. The chain carries TRBV5-5 and TRBJ2-3; 9 nucleotides match TRBD1. Germline-derived CDR1 and CDR2 are SGHKS and YYEKEE (reference sequence). The ends lost 3 bases at V and 1 base at J; junction bases unmatched: 9. This CDR3 is built from 17 residues. Filled out from reference TRBV5-5 and TRBJ2-3, the complete variable domain reads DAGVTQSPTHLIKTRGQQVTLRCSPISGHKSVSWYQQVLGQGPQFIFQYYEKEERGRGNFPDRFSARQFPNYSSELNVNALLLGDSALYLCASSWGTGGSRTDTQYFGPGTRLTVL.

The chain links TRBV12-3 or TRBV12-4 to TRBJ2-1; 10 bases align to TRBD2. After removal of 5 bases from V and 2 bases from J, the junction contained 6 bases not matched to a gene. There are 16 residues in the CDR3. The CDR3 bases are TGTGCCAGCAGTGGCCATCTAGCGGGGGCCTACAATGAGCAGTTCTTC. Translated: CASSGHLAGAYNEQFF.

The chain is built from TRBV6-1 and TRBJ2-5, with 7 bases matching TRBD2. The CDR3 runs to 17 residues. Germline V gene data show CDR1 as MNHNS and CDR2 as SASEGT. With 1 base clipped from V and 0 bases from J, the junction kept 8 bases outside the gene matches. CDR3 in DNA: TGTGCCAGCAGTGAAGACAAGACTAGCCGAAACCAAGAGACCCAGTACTTC. Encoded protein: CASSEDKTSRNQETQYF.

This clonotype occurred a few times. The J gene is TRBJ2-1, the V gene TRBV12-3 or TRBV12-4, with D perhaps matching TRBD1 or TRBD2 (5 bases each). The V and J ends lost 5 bases and 10 bases respectively, with 21 bases between them. The CDR3 is 15 residues long. The CDR3 here is CASSLRGLGPDEQFF. Here the CDR3 DNA reads TGTGCCAGCAGTCTCCGGGGCCTAGGGCCCGACGAGCAGTTCTTC.